The rows below give T cell receptor beta chains drawn from one sample of a study of cytomegalovirus exposure and HLA in healthy donors. Profiling relied on immunoSEQ multiplex PCR, and the TCRdb table lists in-frame clones only, not all of them. The sample shows about 100,000 clones, around 67% of them seen only once. Material for sequencing was PBMCs. Receptor source: a woman aged 35 to 49 in good health and CMV-seropositive. The CDR3 runs from the conserved cysteine through the conserved F or W. The D gene is left open where the match is weak. The size of a clone is reported for some rows only, either as once, few or many, or as a class for expanded clones.

size	V	D	J	CDR3	DNA
few	TRBV6-5	-	TRBJ2-1	CASSSSENNEQFF	TGTGCCAGCAGTTCGTCCGAGAACAATGAGCAGTTCTTC
-	TRBV7-9	TRBD1	TRBJ1-2	CASSLGGQGTHYGYTF	TGTGCCAGCAGCTTAGGGGGACAGGGTACCCACTATGGCTACACCTTC
-	TRBV27	-	TRBJ2-7	CASSLLGQRHEQYF	TGTGCCAGCAGTTTACTCGGACAGCGCCACGAGCAGTACTTC
few	TRBV6-5	-	TRBJ1-4	CASSLTGNEKLFF	TGTGCCAGCAGTTTGACGGGGAATGAAAAACTGTTTTTT
-	TRBV6-5	TRBD1	TRBJ1-5	CASSKQGANQPQHF	TGTGCCAGCAGTAAACAGGGGGCTAATCAGCCCCAGCATTTT
-	TRBV7-8	TRBD1	TRBJ2-7	CASSLTGTGGNEQYF	TGTGCCAGCAGCTTGACCGGGACAGGGGGAAACGAGCAGTACTTC
-	TRBV30	TRBD1	TRBJ1-4	CAWRPQGARGEKLFF	TGTGCCTGGAGACCACAGGGGGCGAGGGGTGAAAAACTGTTTTTT
-	TRBV7-8	-	TRBJ1-2	CASSLSAGEGGYTF	TGTGCCAGCAGCTTATCAGCAGGGGAAGGTGGCTACACCTTC
-	TRBV11-3	TRBD2	TRBJ2-1	CASSVGTSGGFNEQFF	TGTGCCAGCAGTGTAGGGACTAGCGGGGGATTTAATGAGCAGTTCTTC
-	TRBV7-8	TRBD2	TRBJ2-7	CASSPTSVPPYEQYF	TGTGCCAGCAGCCCGACTAGCGTCCCACCCTACGAGCAGTACTTC
few	TRBV5-1	-	TRBJ1-1	CASSLGARVTEAFF	TGCGCCAGCAGCTTGGGGGCCAGGGTAACTGAAGCTTTCTTT
-	TRBV7-9	TRBD1	TRBJ2-7	CASSLSGTGASEQYF	TGTGCCAGCAGCTTATCGGGGACAGGGGCTTCCGAGCAGTACTTC
few	TRBV27	-	TRBJ1-1	CASSLSAGGLSEAFF	TGTGCCAGCAGTTTATCGGCCGGGGGGTTATCTGAAGCTTTCTTT
-	TRBV7-8	-	TRBJ2-1	CASSLALGAAYNEQFF	TGTGCCAGCAGCTTAGCCCTCGGAGCTGCCTACAATGAGCAGTTCTTC
-	TRBV7-3	-	TRBJ2-3	CASSSPGYSTDTQYF	TGTGCCAGCAGCTCCCCAGGTTATAGCACAGATACGCAGTATTTT
-	TRBV10-2	TRBD2	TRBJ2-5	CASSGSGGPRSTQYF	TGCGCCAGCAGTGGAAGCGGGGGGCCACGATCGACCCAGTACTTC
-	TRBV4-1	-	TRBJ1-2	CASSQVTGETGDGYTF	TGCGCCAGCAGCCAAGTGACCGGGGAGACTGGGGATGGCTACACCTTC
-	TRBV13	TRBD2	TRBJ2-1	CASSRTSGGLSYNEQFF	TGTGCCAGCAGCCGGACTAGCGGGGGCCTCTCCTACAATGAGCAGTTCTTC
-	TRBV20-1	-	TRBJ1-5	CSAARQAARHF	TGCAGTGCCGCCCGGCAGGCCGCTCGACATTTT
-	TRBV15	-	TRBJ1-1	CATSLARGLYTEAFF	TGTGCCACCAGCCTGGCCAGGGGTTTGTACACTGAAGCTTTCTTT
few	TRBV30	-	TRBJ1-5	CAWSPGGDRAQHF	TGTGCCTGGAGTCCCGGGGGTGATAGGGCCCAGCATTTT
-	TRBV29-1	TRBD2	TRBJ2-7	CSVRTSGTIAYEQYF	TGCAGCGTCCGGACTAGCGGAACCATCGCCTACGAGCAGTACTTC
-	TRBV6-1	TRBD1	TRBJ2-3	CASSVGQGVTDTQYF	TGTGCCAGCAGTGTAGGGCAGGGGGTCACAGATACGCAGTATTTT
-	TRBV19	-	TRBJ1-5	CASSPLRGERNQPQHF	TGTGCCAGTAGTCCGTTACGAGGAGAACGAAATCAGCCCCAGCATTTT
-	TRBV10-3	-	TRBJ2-1	CAISGLVSYNEQFF	TGTGCCATCAGTGGACTCGTCTCCTACAATGAGCAGTTCTTC
-	TRBV30	-	TRBJ2-1	CAWSLEGERQFF	TGTGCCTGGAGTCTAGAGGGAGAACGGCAGTTCTTC
-	TRBV2	TRBD1	TRBJ2-2	CASRGGPPNTGELFF	TGTGCCAGCAGAGGGGGCCCTCCGAACACCGGGGAGCTGTTTTTT
once	TRBV27	-	TRBJ1-4	CASRPRRGNEKLFF	TGTGCCAGCAGACCTCGGCGCGGTAATGAAAAACTGTTTTTT
once	TRBV30	TRBD1	TRBJ2-3	CAWSVQGQGTDTQYF	TGTGCCTGGAGTGTACAGGGACAGGGCACAGATACGCAGTATTTT
-	TRBV5-1	-	TRBJ1-1	CASSLEPGVNTEAFF	TGCGCCAGCAGCTTGGAACCGGGAGTGAACACTGAAGCTTTCTTT